Below are 21 T cell receptor beta chains sequenced from a single sample in a study of T cells in Graves' hyperthyroidism and ophthalmopathy. TCR beta CDR3 regions were amplified from RNA transcripts. Initially, a first-round RT-PCR of the TCR CDR3 employed the HTBI primer set. TCRdb re-analysed the multiplex PCR reads in MiXCR, keeping a single row per CDR3 protein. The data show hundreds of thousands of distinct CDR3 sequences, with 15% to 20% seen just once and about 3.8% held by the top ten. The sample consisted of blood. These receptors all stem from a woman younger than 45 with Graves' hyperthyroidism.

At least ten counts were recorded for this clonotype. The chain joins TRBV5-1 to TRBJ2-1; D possibly uses TRBD1 or TRBD2 (5 bases each). The CDR3 covers 16 residues. Germline V gives CDR1 SGHRS, CDR2 YFSETQ. Trimming pared 3 bases from V and 5 bases from J, leaving 18 bases between. For the CDR3, the DNA is TGCGCCAGCAGCTCCCTATCCGGGGCGGTAGACAATGAGCAGTTCTTC. The encoded protein is CASSSLSGAVDNEQFF.

In this sample, this clonotype turned up a few times. The genes are TRBV11-3 and TRBJ1-2; maybe TRBD1 (6 bases). This CDR3 region has 17 residues. The V and J ends lost 3 bases and 4 bases respectively, with 21 bases between them. CDR1 and CDR2 from the germline V gene are SGHNT and YENEEA. For the CDR3, the DNA is TGTGCCAGCAGCTTCACGACCCAGGGGTCCCCCTCCTATGGCTACACCTTC. Amino acid sequence: CASSFTTQGSPSYGYTF. The full variable domain, its missing parts supplied by reference TRBV11-3 and TRBJ1-2, is EAGVVQSPRYKIIEKKQPVAFWCNPISGHNTLYWYLQNLGQGPELLIRYENEEAVDDSQLPKDRFSAERLKGVDSTLKIQPAELGDSAVYLCASSFTTQGSPSYGYTFGSGTRLTVV.

This clonotype was recorded at least ten times. This rearrangement joins TRBV12-3 or TRBV12-4 to TRBJ2-7; D is possibly TRBD2 (5 bases). This CDR3 comprises 13 residues. The germline V and J ends were trimmed by 5 bases and 7 bases, with 15 bases remaining between them. The CDR3 protein is CASSLMRESEQYF. The CDR3 DNA reads TGTGCCAGCAGTCTGATGAGGGAGAGTGAGCAGTACTTC.

This clonotype has just a few counts. The conserved phenylalanine or tryptophan normally closing the CDR3 is absent here, so this likely arose from a read error. The rearrangement uses TRBV6-1 and TRBJ2-4, with 10 bases that match TRBD2. Germline V gene data show CDR1 as MNHNS and CDR2 as SASEGT. CDR3 length: 19 amino acids. The V and J ends lost 2 bases and 0 bases, in that order; junction bases with no gene match: 10. The CDR3 loop is CASSERGAGGPLAKNIQYL. CDR3 nucleotide sequence: TGTGCCAGCAGTGAACGGGGAGCGGGAGGGCCTCTAGCCAAAAACATTCAGTACCTC.

This chain connects TRBV18 to TRBJ1-2; TRBD1 agrees at 11 bases. The CDR3 covers 15 residues. The ends lost 1 base at V and 3 bases at J; junction bases unmatched: 1. The germline V gene has CDR1 KGHSH and CDR2 LQKENI. CDR3 nucleotide sequence: TGTGCCAGCTCACCACTGGGACAGGGGGACTATGGCTACACCTTC. Protein sequence: CASSPLGQGDYGYTF.

As regards this clonotype: This may be a read error, as it is one base from a much larger clone. V usage is TRBV24-1 and J usage is TRBJ2-2; D might be TRBD2 (6 bases). CDR3 length: 16 amino acids. Trimming shortened V by 5 bases and J by 3 bases, and 15 bases separated the two germline ends. CDR1 is KGHDR, CDR2 SFDVKD, per germline. The CDR3 region is CATSGLRQRDTGELFF. Written as DNA, the CDR3 is TGTGCCACCAGTGGTTTACGACAGCGGGACACCGGGGAGCTGTTTTTT.

This clonotype occurred many times. This CDR3 is CAISDGTSGYEQYF. CDR3 in DNA: TGTGCCATCAGTGACGGGACTAGCGGTTACGAGCAGTACTTC. The V gene is TRBV10-3, the J gene TRBJ2-7; 11 bases match TRBD2. V was pared by 3 bases and J by 4 bases, with 2 bases of the junction left unmatched. The germline V gene has CDR1 ENHRY and CDR2 SYGVKD. CDR3 length equals 14 residues.

This clonotype has just a few counts. This chain joins TRBV3-1 and TRBJ2-2; D is unresolved. Germline V gives CDR1 LGHDT, CDR2 YNNKEL (reference sequence). This CDR3 comprises 14 residues. Trimming stripped 3 bases from V and 4 bases from J, with 9 bases between. The CDR3 sequence: CASSQGSFTGELFF. The CDR3 coding sequence is TGTGCCAGCAGCCAGGGTTCTTTCACCGGGGAGCTGTTTTTT.

This clonotype was seen only a few times. The chain has TRBV14 and TRBJ2-7; TRBD2 matches at 10 bases. The ends lost 1 base at V and 8 bases at J; junction bases unmatched: 11. The CDR3 extends over 16 amino acids. Germline V gene data show CDR1 as SGHDN and CDR2 as FVKESK. The CDR3 nucleotides are TGTGCCAGCAGCCAAGCGCTAGCGGGAGTGGGTAGCAAGCAGTACTTC. Amino acids: CASSQALAGVGSKQYF.

The rearrangement uses TRBV30 and TRBJ2-7; 7 bases agree with TRBD2. J gave up 2 bases and V 0 bases, and 22 bases lay outside the gene matches. Germline V lookup: CDR1 GTSNPN, CDR2 SVGIG (reference sequence). The CDR3 runs to 20 residues. CDR3 bases: TGTGCCTGGAGTGTACTTGATCGGGGGATATGGCGGGGGTTAACCTACGAGCAGTACTTC. Translating gives CAWSVLDRGIWRGLTYEQYF.

V is TRBV11-2 and J is TRBJ2-1; 8 bases are a match to TRBD2. The CDR3 loop spans 19 amino acids. Germline V gives CDR1 SGHAT, CDR2 FQNNGV. Germline trimming cut 1 base from V and 3 bases from J; bases unmatched to any gene: 14. The CDR3 here is CASSLVRGGPGLYYNEQFF. The DNA of the CDR3 is TGTGCCAGCAGCTTAGTACGGGGGGGGCCGGGACTATACTACAATGAGCAGTTCTTC.

This clonotype was counted between two and nine times. The chain couples TRBV27 to TRBJ2-3; the D is unclear. CDR1 and CDR2 (germline): MNHEY, SMNVEV (reference sequence). CDR3 length: 12 amino acids. V was shortened by 1 base and J by 6 bases, with 5 bases between the two germline ends. CDR3: CASSLWMDTQYF. DNA of the CDR3: TGTGCCAGCAGTTTATGGATGGATACGCAGTATTTT.

This clonotype was observed many times. The chain combines TRBV12-3 or TRBV12-4 with TRBJ2-7, with TRBD2 matching over 15 bases. V was pared by 4 bases and J by 3 bases, with 13 bases of the junction left unmatched. The CDR3 totals 19 residues. The CDR3 sequence is CASSSGLAGGKTYHYEQYF. In DNA form, the CDR3 reads TGTGCCAGCAGTTCGGGACTAGCGGGAGGTAAAACCTACCACTACGAGCAGTACTTC.

This clonotype was seen many times. The CDR3 protein is CASSQDHARHTQYF. CDR3 DNA sequence: TGTGCCAGCAGCCAAGACCACGCCCGCCATACGCAGTATTTT. The V and J genes are TRBV3-1 and TRBJ2-3; D is ambiguous. V was trimmed by 0 bases and J by 7 bases, leaving 11 bases between them. Germline CDR1 and CDR2: LGHDT and YNNKEL (reference sequence). This CDR3 region has 14 residues.

This clonotype was counted many times. This chain links TRBV27 with TRBJ1-1; D unresolved. The V gene lost 3 bases and the J gene lost 0 bases, with 8 bases spanning the gap. The germline gives CDR1 MNHEY, CDR2 SMNVEV (reference sequence). The CDR3 totals 14 residues. CDR3: CASSFGGMNTEAFF. The CDR3 nucleotides read TGTGCCAGCAGTTTTGGAGGGATGAACACTGAAGCTTTCTTT.

The chain links TRBV19 to TRBJ1-5; 7 bases line up with TRBD1. V was clipped by 1 base and J by 2 bases; unmatched bases: 5. Germline loops: CDR1 LNHDA, CDR2 SQIVND (reference sequence). The CDR3 sequence is 16 residues long. As DNA, the CDR3 is TGTGCCAGTAGTATAGGACAGGGTTTTGGCAATCAGCCCCAGCATTTT. This translates into CASSIGQGFGNQPQHF.

The chain has TRBV5-1 and TRBJ1-4; D ambiguous. Germline loops: CDR1 SGHRS, CDR2 YFSETQ. V was cut by 5 bases and J by 0 bases, with 5 bases left in between. CDR3 length equals 13 residues. The CDR3 DNA is TGCGCCAGCAGGAAAGCAACTAATGAAAAACTGTTTTTT. It specifies CASRKATNEKLFF.

This clonotype was recorded at least ten times. The rearrangement links TRBV2 to TRBJ2-1; 9 positions agree with TRBD2. V dropped 5 bases and J dropped 12; count of bases not matched to a gene: 14. This CDR3 has 15 residues. The germline CDR1 and CDR2 sequences are SNHLY and FYNNEI. The CDR3 sequence is CASSTAGGAAGGQFF. CDR3 DNA: TGTGCCAGCAGTACCGCAGGGGGTGCAGCGGGAGGGCAGTTCTTC. Supplemented by reference TRBV2 and TRBJ2-1, the full variable domain reads EPEVTQTPSHQVTQMGQEVILRCVPISNHLYFYWYRQILGQKVEFLVSFYNNEISEKSEIFDDQFSVERPDGSNFTLKIRSTKLEDSAMYFCASSTAGGAAGGQFFGPGTRLTVL.

The V gene is TRBV7-3, the J gene TRBJ2-2; D unclear. CDR3 length: 14 amino acids. Germline lookup yields CDR1 SGHTA and CDR2 FQGTGA. Trimming left V 3 bases short and J 6 bases short, with 11 bases between. CDR3 loop: CASSLDIRAGELFF. The CDR3 nucleotides read TGTGCCAGCAGCTTGGATATCCGGGCCGGGGAGCTGTTTTTT.

In its sample, this clonotype was seen many times. V is TRBV20-1 and J is TRBJ2-7; 14 nucleotides match TRBD2. The CDR3 sequence is 17 residues long. Germline V gene data show CDR1 as DFQATT and CDR2 as SNEGSKA (reference sequence). The V and J ends lost 3 bases and 6 bases, in that order; junction bases with no gene match: 13. The CDR3: CSASSRLAGGPRPEQYF. CDR3 bases: TGCAGTGCTAGCTCTAGACTAGCGGGAGGGCCTCGTCCCGAGCAGTACTTC.

The chain carries TRBV28 and TRBJ2-4; D possibly corresponds to TRBD2 (7 bases). CDR3 size: 15 residues. In germline, CDR1 is MDHEN, CDR2 SYDVKM. V was shortened by 3 bases and J by 6 bases, with 15 bases between the two germline ends. The CDR3 nucleotides are TGTGCCAGCAGTTTTCGGGGAGGGGGGGGAAACATTCAGTACTTC. Translating gives CASSFRGGGGNIQYF. Full variable domain (remainder filled in from reference TRBV28 and TRBJ2-4): DVKVTQSSRYLVKRTGEKVFLECVQDMDHENMFWYRQDPGLGLRLIYFSYDVKMKEKGDIPEGYSVSREKKERFSLILESASTNQTSMYLCASSFRGGGGNIQYFGAGTRLSVL.